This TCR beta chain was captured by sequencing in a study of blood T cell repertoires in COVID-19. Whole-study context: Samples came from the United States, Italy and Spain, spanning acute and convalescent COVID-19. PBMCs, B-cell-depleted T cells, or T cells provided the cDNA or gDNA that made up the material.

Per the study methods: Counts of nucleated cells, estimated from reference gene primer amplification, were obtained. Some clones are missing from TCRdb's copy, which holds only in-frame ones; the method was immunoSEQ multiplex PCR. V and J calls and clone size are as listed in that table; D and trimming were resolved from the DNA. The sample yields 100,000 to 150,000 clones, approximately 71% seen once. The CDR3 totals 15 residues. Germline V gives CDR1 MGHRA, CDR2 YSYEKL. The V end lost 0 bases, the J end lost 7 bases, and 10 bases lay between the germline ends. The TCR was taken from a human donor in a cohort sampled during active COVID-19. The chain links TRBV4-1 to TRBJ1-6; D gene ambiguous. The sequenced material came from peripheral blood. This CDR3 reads CASSQDPRGNSPLHF. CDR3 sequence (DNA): TGCGCCAGCAGCCAAGACCCCCGGGGAAATTCACCCCTCCACTTT.